These T cell receptor beta chains were read from a single sample in a study of T cells in localized non-small cell lung cancer. Profiled with immunoSEQ multiplex PCR; TCRdb holds only in-frame clones, not every one. Of tens of thousands of clones in the sample, approximately 80% were seen once. This specimen consisted of peripheral blood mononuclear cells, obtained before any cancer treatment. The receptors were gathered from a man aged 35 to 69 with stage III lung adenocarcinoma. The CDR3 runs from the conserved cysteine through the conserved F or W. D genes are given only for firm matches. The size entry is marked missing in some rows and otherwise reads once, few, many or a size class.

d_gene	abundance	v_gene	j_gene	CDR3aa	CDR3nt
TRBD1	.	TRBV6-5	TRBJ2-3	CASMSDRGTDTQYF	TGTGCCAGCATGAGCGACAGGGGCACAGATACGCAGTATTTT
TRBD1	.	TRBV7-9	TRBJ2-5	CASSPRGTGVETQYF	TGTGCCAGCAGCCCGAGGGGGACAGGCGTGGAGACCCAGTACTTC
.	.	TRBV21-1	TRBJ2-3	CASSKRGWTGGFSDTQYF	TGTGCCAGCAGCAAAAGGGGTTGGACAGGGGGTTTTTCAGATACGCAGTATTTT
.	.	TRBV6-1	TRBJ1-5	CASSEWAIAGGIQPQHF	TGTGCCAGCAGTGAATGGGCTATCGCGGGGGGGATTCAGCCCCAGCATTTT
.	.	TRBV4-1	TRBJ1-2	CASSQELGGGYTF	TGCGCCAGCAGCCAAGAACTGGGAGGCGGCTACACCTTC
.	once	TRBV19	TRBJ2-3	CASSIPTLSGNTQYF	TGTGCCAGTAGTATTCCAACCCTGTCAGGGAATACGCAGTATTTT
.	.	TRBV5-1	TRBJ2-7	CASSFGRDYEQYF	TGCGCCAGCAGCTTCGGACGGGACTACGAGCAGTACTTC
.	.	TRBV6-6	TRBJ1-5	CASRGDLSNQPQHF	TGTGCCAGCAGGGGGGACCTAAGCAATCAGCCCCAGCATTTT
.	.	TRBV14	TRBJ1-1	CASSRWGLLNTEAFF	TGTGCCAGCAGCCGCTGGGGACTTTTGAACACTGAAGCTTTCTTT
TRBD2	large	TRBV5-1	TRBJ2-1	CASRWEGGGAVGEQFF	TGCGCCTCCCGCTGGGAGGGCGGGGGGGCGGTCGGTGAGCAGTTCTTC
TRBD1	.	TRBV6-6	TRBJ1-5	CASSYSGPGGGQPQHF	TGTGCCAGCAGTTACTCCGGGCCAGGGGGCGGTCAGCCCCAGCATTTT
TRBD1	once	TRBV5-6	TRBJ1-1	CASSRTGLGTEAFF	TGTGCCAGCAGCAGGACAGGGCTGGGGACTGAAGCTTTCTTT
.	.	TRBV14	TRBJ1-1	CASGQQRDTEAFF	TGTGCCAGTGGACAGCAAAGAGACACTGAAGCTTTCTTT
.	.	TRBV11-3	TRBJ2-7	CASSLEGSREQYF	TGTGCCAGCAGCTTAGAGGGATCTAGAGAGCAGTACTTC
.	.	TRBV19	TRBJ2-7	CASSIEGEGPYEQYF	TGTGCCAGTAGTATCGAGGGGGAGGGACCCTACGAGCAGTACTTC